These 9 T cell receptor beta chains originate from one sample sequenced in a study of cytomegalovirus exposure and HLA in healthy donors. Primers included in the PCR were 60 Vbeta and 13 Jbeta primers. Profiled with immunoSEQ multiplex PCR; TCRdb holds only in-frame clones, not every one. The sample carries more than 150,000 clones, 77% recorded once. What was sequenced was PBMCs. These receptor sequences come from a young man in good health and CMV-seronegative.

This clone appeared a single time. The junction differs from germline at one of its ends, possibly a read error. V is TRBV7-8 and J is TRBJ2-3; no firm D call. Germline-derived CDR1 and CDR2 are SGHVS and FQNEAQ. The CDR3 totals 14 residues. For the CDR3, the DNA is TGTGCCGGCAGCTTAGCCCCTAGCACAGATACGCAGTATTTT. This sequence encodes CAGSLAPSTDTQYF. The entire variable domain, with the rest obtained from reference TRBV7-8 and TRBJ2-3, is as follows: GAGVSQSPRYKVAKRGQDVALRCDPISGHVSLFWYQQALGQGPEFLTYFQNEAQLDKSGLPSDRFFAERPEGSVSTLKIQRTQQEDSAVYLCAGSLAPSTDTQYFGPGTRLTVL.

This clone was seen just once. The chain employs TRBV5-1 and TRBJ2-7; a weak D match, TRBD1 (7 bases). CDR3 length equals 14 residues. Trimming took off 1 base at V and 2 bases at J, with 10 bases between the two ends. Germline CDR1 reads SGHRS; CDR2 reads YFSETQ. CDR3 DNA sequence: TGCGCCAGCAGCTTGCAGGGGGGAACCTACGAGCAGTACTTC. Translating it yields CASSLQGGTYEQYF.

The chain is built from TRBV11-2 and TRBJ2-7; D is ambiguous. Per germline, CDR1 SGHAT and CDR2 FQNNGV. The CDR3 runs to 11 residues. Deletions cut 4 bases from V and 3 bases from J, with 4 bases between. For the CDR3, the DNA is TGTGCCAGCAGCTCTCTCTACGAGCAGTACTTC. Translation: CASSSLYEQYF.

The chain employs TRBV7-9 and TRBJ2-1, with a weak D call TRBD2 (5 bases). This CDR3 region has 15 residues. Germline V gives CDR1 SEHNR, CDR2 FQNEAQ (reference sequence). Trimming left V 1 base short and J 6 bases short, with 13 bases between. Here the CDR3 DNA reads TGTGCCAGCAGCTTAGTTCTAGGAGGAAGCAATGAGCAGTTCTTC. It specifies CASSLVLGGSNEQFF. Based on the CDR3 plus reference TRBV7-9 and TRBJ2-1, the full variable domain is DTGVSQNPRHKITKRGQNVTFRCDPISEHNRLYWYRQTLGQGPEFLTYFQNEAQLEKSRLLSDRFSAERPKGSFSTLEIQRTEQGDSAMYLCASSLVLGGSNEQFFGPGTRLTVL.

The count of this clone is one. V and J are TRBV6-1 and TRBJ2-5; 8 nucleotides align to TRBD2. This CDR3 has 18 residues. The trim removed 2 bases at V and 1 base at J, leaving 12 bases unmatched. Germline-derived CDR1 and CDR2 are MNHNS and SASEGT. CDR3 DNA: TGTGCCAGCAGTGAACAGCCCCTCCGGGGGGGACTCCAAGAGACCCAGTACTTC. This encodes CASSEQPLRGGLQETQYF.

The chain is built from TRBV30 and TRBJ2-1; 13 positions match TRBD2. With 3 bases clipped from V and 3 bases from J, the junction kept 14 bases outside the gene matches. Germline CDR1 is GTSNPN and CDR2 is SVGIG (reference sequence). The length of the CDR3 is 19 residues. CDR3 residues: CAWREGLAGLWELYNEQFF. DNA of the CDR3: TGTGCCTGGAGGGAGGGACTAGCGGGGCTGTGGGAGCTCTACAATGAGCAGTTCTTC.

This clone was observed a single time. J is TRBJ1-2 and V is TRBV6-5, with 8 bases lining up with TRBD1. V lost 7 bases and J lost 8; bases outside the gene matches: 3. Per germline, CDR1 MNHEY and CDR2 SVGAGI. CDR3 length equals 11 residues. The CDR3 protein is CASNYRGGYTF. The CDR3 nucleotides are TGTGCCAGCAACTACAGGGGGGGCTACACCTTC.

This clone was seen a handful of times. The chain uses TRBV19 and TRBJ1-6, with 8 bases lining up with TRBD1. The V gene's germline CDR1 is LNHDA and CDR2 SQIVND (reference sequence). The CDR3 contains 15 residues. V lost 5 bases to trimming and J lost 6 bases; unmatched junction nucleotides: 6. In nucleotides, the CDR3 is TGTGCCAGTAGTGACAGGGGAAGGAGTAATTCACCCCTCCACTTT. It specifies CASSDRGRSNSPLHF.

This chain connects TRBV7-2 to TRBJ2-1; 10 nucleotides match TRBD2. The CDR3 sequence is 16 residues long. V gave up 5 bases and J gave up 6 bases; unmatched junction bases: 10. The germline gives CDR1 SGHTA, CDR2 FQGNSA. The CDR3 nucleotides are TGTGCCAGCAGCCGGATTACTAGCGGGGTAGGCAATGAGCAGTTCTTC. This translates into CASSRITSGVGNEQFF.